The clone carrying this TCR beta chain was seen only a few times. Its antigen is undetermined. This CDR3 is 14 amino acids long. CDR1 SQVTM and CDR2 ANQGSEA come from the germline V gene. The ends were cut back, 7 bases at V and 3 bases at J, with 17 bases in the middle. One entry per CDR3 protein results from TCRdb running MiXCR on the reads. The repertoire includes approximately 240,000 distinct CDR3 sequences, approximately 13% of them detected once, and 1.5% to 2% sits in the top ten. The sample belongs to a study of T cell repertoires in cytomegalovirus infection. About the research overall: It was the public TCR beta signatures that indicated both CMV infection and matching HLA type. Study-wide findings and caveats: Identification of carriers of CMV plus the relevant HLA was achieved through cumulative public TCR beta family frequency. The ex vivo response showed dominance by HLA-C-restricted CMV-specific TCR beta clonotypes.

The specimen was PBMCs. The chain links TRBV29-1 to TRBJ2-3; no reliable D call. The receptor was derived from a human donor in good health (CMV status not recorded). Some clones in this sample may be carry-over from other donors' samples. The CDR3: CSALDPVGTDTQYF. CDR3 in DNA: TGCAGCGCCCTGGACCCCGTAGGGACAGATACGCAGTATTTT.